This T cell receptor beta chain is drawn from a study of blood T cell repertoires in COVID-19. Study as a whole: Both acute and convalescent COVID-19 samples were obtained from the United States, Italy and Spain. The analysed material was cDNA or gDNA that came from T cells, B-cell-depleted T cells, or PBMCs.

Per the original data handling: Quantification of nucleated cells was approximated via reference gene primer amplification. The method was immunoSEQ multiplex PCR; TCRdb's version includes in-frame clones alone and lacks a portion of them. V and J calls and clone size are given by that table; D and trimming were obtained from the DNA. The sample comprises approximately 98,000 clones, around four fifths of which are singletons, and about 4% rests with the top ten. The CDR3 consists of 15 residues. Trimming removed 4 bases at V and 3 bases at J, with 12 bases between. Germline V gene data show CDR1 as LGHDT and CDR2 as YNNKEL (reference sequence).

The TCR was taken from a woman in her 70s with acute or convalescent COVID-19. The sample consisted of peripheral blood. V is TRBV3-1 (or the pseudogene TRBV3-2) and J is TRBJ1-4; the D gene is possibly TRBD1 (5 bases). The CDR3 is CASSRQTGPNEKLFF. Here the CDR3 DNA reads TGTGCCAGCAGCCGACAGACGGGTCCTAATGAAAAACTGTTTTTT.